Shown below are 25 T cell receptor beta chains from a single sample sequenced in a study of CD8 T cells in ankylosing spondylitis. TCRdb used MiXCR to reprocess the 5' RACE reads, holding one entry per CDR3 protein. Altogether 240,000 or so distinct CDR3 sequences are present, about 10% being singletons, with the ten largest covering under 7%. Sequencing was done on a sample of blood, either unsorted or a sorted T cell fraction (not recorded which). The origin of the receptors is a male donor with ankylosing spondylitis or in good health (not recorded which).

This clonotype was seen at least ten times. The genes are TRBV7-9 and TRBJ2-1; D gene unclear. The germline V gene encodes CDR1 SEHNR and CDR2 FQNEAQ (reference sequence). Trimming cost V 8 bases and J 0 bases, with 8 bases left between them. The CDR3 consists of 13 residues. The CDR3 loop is CASLRDSYNEQFF. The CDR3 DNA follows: TGTGCCAGCTTGCGCGACTCCTACAATGAGCAGTTCTTC.

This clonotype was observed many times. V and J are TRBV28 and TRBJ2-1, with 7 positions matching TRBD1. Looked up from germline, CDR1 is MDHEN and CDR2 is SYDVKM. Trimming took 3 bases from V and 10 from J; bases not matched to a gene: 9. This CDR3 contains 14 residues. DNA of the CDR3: TGTGCCAGCAGTTTTTCGAGCGGCAGGGGGGAGCAGTTCTTC. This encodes CASSFSSGRGEQFF.

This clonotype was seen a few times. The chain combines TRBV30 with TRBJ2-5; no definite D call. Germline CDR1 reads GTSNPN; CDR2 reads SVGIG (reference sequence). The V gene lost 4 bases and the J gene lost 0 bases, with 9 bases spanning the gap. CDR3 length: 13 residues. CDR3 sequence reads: CAWTTWHQETQYF. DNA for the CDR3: TGTGCCTGGACGACCTGGCACCAAGAGACCCAGTACTTC.

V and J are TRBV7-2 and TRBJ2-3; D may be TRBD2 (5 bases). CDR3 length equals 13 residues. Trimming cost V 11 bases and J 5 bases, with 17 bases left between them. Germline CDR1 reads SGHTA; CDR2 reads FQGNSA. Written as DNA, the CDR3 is TGTGCCGTCTCGGACTCGACCGAAGATACGCAGTATTTT. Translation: CAVSDSTEDTQYF. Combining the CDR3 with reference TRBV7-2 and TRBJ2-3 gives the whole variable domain GAGVSQSPSNKVTEKGKDVELRCDPISGHTALYWYRQSLGQGLEFLIYFQGNSAPDKSGLPSDRFSAERTGGSVSTLTIQRTQQEDSAVYLCAVSDSTEDTQYFGPGTRLTVL.

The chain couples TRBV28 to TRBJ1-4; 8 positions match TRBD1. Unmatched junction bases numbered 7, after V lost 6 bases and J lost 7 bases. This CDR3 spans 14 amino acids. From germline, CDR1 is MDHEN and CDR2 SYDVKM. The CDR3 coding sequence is TGTGCCAGCAGCCAAACAGGGGGGGGTGAAAAACTGTTTTTT. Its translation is CASSQTGGGEKLFF.

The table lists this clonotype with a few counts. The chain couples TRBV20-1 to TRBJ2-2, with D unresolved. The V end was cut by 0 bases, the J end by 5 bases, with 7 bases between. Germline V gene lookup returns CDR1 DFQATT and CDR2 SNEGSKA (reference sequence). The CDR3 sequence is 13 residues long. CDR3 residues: CSARDPITGELFF. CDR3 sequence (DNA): TGCAGTGCTAGAGATCCCATTACCGGGGAGCTGTTTTTT.

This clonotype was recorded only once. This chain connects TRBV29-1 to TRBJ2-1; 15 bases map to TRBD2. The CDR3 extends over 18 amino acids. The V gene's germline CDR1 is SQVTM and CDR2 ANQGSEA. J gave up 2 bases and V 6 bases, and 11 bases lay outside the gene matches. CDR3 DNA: TGCAGCGTGGACGGGACTAGCGGGAGGCTCCGTACCTACAATGAGCAGTTCTTC. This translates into CSVDGTSGRLRTYNEQFF.

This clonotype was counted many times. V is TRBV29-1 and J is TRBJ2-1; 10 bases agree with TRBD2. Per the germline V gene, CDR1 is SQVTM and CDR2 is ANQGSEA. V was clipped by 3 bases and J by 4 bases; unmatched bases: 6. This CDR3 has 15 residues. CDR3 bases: TGCAGCGTTGAGCCTAGCGGGAGATCGTACAATGAGCAGTTCTTC. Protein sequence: CSVEPSGRSYNEQFF.

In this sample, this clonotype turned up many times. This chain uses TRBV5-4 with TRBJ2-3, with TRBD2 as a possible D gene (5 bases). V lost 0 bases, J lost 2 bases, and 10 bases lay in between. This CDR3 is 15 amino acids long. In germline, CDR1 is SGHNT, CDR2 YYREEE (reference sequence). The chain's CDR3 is CASSLGLSITDTQYF. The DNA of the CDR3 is TGTGCCAGCAGCTTGGGACTATCCATCACAGATACGCAGTATTTT. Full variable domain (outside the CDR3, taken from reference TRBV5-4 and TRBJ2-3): ETGVTQSPTHLIKTRGQQVTLRCSSQSGHNTVSWYQQALGQGPQFIFQYYREEENGRGNFPPRFSGLQFPNYSSELNVNALELDDSALYLCASSLGLSITDTQYFGPGTRLTVL.

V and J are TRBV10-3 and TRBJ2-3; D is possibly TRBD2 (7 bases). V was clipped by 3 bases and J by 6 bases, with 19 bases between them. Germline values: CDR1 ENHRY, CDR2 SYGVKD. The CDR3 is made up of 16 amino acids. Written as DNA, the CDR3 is TGTGCCATCAGTGACTCACCGGGGGGCTCGGGGGATACGCAGTATTTT. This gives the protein CAISDSPGGSGDTQYF.

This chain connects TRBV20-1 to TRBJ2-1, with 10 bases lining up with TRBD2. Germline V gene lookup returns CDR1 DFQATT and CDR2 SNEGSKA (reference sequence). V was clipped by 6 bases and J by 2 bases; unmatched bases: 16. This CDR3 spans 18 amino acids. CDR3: CSATQATSGHHTYNEQFF. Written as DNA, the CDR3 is TGCAGTGCAACCCAGGCGACTAGCGGGCACCACACCTACAATGAGCAGTTCTTC.

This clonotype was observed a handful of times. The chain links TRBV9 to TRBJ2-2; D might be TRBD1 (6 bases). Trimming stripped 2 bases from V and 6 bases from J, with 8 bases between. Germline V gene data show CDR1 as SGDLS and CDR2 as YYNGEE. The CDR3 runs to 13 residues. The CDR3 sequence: CASSVGQPGELFF. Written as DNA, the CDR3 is TGTGCCAGCAGCGTCGGACAGCCCGGGGAGCTGTTTTTT.

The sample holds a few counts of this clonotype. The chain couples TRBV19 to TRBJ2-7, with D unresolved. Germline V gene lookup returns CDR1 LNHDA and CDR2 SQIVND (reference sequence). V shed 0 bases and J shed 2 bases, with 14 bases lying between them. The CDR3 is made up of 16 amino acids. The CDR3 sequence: CASSIDAAQATYEQYF. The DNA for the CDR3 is TGTGCCAGTAGTATAGATGCGGCACAAGCCACCTACGAGCAGTACTTC.

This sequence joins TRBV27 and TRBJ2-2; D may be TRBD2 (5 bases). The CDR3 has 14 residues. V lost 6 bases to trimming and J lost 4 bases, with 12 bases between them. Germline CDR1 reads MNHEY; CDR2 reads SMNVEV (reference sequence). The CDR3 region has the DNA TGTGCCAGCAGCCCGGGAATTGGCACCGGGGAGCTGTTTTTT. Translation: CASSPGIGTGELFF.

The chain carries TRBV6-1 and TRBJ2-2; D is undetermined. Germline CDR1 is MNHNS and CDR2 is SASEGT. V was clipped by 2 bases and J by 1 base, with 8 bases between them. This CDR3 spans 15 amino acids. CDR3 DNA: TGTGCCAGCAGTGAACGAGGAGAGAACACCGGGGAGCTGTTTTTT. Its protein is CASSERGENTGELFF.

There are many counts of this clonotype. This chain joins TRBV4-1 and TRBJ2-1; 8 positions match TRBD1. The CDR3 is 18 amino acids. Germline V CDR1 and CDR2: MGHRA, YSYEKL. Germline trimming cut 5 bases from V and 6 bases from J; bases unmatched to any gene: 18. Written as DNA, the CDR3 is TGCGCCAGCAGCAGCAGCGGCGTTTGGACAGGGCGCAGCAATGAGCAGTTCTTC. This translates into CASSSSGVWTGRSNEQFF.

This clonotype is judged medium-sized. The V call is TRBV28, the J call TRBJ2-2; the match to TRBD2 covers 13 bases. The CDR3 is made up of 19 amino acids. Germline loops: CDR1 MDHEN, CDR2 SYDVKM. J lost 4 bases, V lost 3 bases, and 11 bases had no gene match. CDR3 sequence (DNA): TGTGCCAGCAGTTTTGAAGGAGGGACTAGCGGGACGCCCACCGGGGAGCTGTTTTTT. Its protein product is CASSFEGGTSGTPTGELFF.

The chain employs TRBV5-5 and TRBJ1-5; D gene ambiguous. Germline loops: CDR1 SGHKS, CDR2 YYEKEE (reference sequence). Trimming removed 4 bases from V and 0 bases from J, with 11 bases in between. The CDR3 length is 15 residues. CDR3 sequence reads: CASSRSLNSNQPQHF. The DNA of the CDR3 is TGTGCCAGCAGCCGTTCGCTTAATAGCAATCAGCCCCAGCATTTT.

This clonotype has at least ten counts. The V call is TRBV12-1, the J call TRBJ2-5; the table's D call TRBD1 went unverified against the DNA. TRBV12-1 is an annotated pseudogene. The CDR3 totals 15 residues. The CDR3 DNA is TGTGCCAGCAGCCCGCCACCGGGACAGGGAGAGACCCAGTACTTC. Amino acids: CASSPPPGQGETQYF.

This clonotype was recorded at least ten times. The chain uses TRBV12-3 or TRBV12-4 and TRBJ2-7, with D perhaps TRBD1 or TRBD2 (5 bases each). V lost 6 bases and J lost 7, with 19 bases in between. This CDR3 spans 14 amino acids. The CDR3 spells CASSPGTMGWEQYF. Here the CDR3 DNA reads TGTGCCAGCAGCCCCGGGACGATGGGCTGGGAGCAGTACTTC.

The CDR3 region is CASSRGPLKPLNEQFF. As DNA, the CDR3 is TGTGCCAGTAGTAGGGGACCGTTAAAACCGCTAAATGAGCAGTTCTTC. The chain combines TRBV19 with TRBJ2-1; D could derive from TRBD1 or TRBD2 (5 bases each). CDR1 LNHDA and CDR2 SQIVND come from the germline V gene (reference sequence). The CDR3 is 16 residues long. Trimming stripped 4 bases from V and 7 bases from J, with 20 bases between.

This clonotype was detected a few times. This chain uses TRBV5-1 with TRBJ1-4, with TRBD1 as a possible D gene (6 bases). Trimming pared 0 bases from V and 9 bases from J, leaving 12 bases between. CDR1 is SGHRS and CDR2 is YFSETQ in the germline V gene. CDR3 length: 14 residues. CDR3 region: CASSLVQGSQKLFF. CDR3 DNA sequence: TGCGCCAGCAGCTTGGTTCAGGGGTCCCAAAAACTGTTTTTT. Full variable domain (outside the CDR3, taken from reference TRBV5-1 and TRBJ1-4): KAGVTQTPRYLIKTRGQQVTLSCSPISGHRSVSWYQQTPGQGLQFLFEYFSETQRNKGNFPGRFSGRQFSNSRSEMNVSTLELGDSALYLCASSLVQGSQKLFFGSGTQLSVL.

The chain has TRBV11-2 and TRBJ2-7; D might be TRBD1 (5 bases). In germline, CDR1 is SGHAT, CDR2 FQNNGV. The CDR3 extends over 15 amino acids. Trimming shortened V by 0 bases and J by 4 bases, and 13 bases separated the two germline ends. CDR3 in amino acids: CASSLESGSEYEQYF. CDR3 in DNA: TGTGCCAGCAGCTTAGAGTCAGGGTCGGAGTACGAGCAGTACTTC.

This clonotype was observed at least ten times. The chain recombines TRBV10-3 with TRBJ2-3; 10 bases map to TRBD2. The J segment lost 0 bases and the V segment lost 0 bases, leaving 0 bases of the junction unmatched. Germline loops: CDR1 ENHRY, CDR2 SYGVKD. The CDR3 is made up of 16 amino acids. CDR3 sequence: CAISESTSGSTDTQYF. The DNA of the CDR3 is TGTGCCATCAGTGAGTCGACTAGCGGGAGCACAGATACGCAGTATTTT.

This CDR3 is CASRLRSPTSKNIQYF. The CDR3 nucleotides are TGTGCAAGTCGCTTAAGATCCCCTACGAGTAAAAACATTCAGTACTTC. The V and J genes are TRBV12-2 and TRBJ2-4; no DNA check was done on the table's D call, TRBD1. TRBV12-2 is labeled a pseudogene. The CDR3 has 16 residues.